This is a list of T cell receptor beta chains from one sample in a study of regulatory T cells in long-lasting Graves disease. Each CDR3 protein is one row after TCRdb ran MiXCR on the multiplex PCR reads. The sample shows approximately 400,000 distinct CDR3 sequences, 23% of them seen only once. Sample: peripheral blood mononuclear cells (PBMCs), taken when the disease was refractory, from a patient treated with antithyroid drugs. The source is a female donor with Graves disease. CDR3s include the opening cysteine and the closing phenylalanine or tryptophan. Fields, in order: V gene, D gene, clone size, J gene, CDR3 protein, CDR3 DNA. The D gene is left open where the match is weak. Clone size appears in some rows only: once, few, many, or a class for an expanded clone.

TRBV29-1	TRBD1	-	TRBJ1-2	CSVGPDRGLGYTF	TGCAGCGTTGGCCCGGACAGGGGTCTTGGCTACACCTTC
TRBV3-1	-	many	TRBJ2-7	CASSRQGQNYEQYF	TGTGCCAGCAGCCGTCAAGGACAAAACTACGAGCAGTACTTC
TRBV27	TRBD1	few	TRBJ2-5	CASSFAGQGKKTQYF	TGTGCCAGCAGTTTCGCGGGACAGGGAAAAAAGACCCAGTACTTC
TRBV29-1	-	few	TRBJ1-3	CSVQTVSGNTIYF	TGCAGCGTCCAGACAGTCTCTGGAAACACCATATATTTT
TRBV20-1	-	many	TRBJ2-2	CSADYFPGELFF	TGCAGTGCCGACTATTTCCCCGGGGAGCTGTTTTTT
TRBV12-3/TRBV12-4	-	few	TRBJ1-5	CASSFGGSRQPQHF	TGTGCCAGCAGTTTTGGGGGGAGTCGGCAGCCCCAGCATTTT
TRBV18	-	few	TRBJ2-5	CASSPPSGSGETQYF	TGTGCCAGCTCACCACCGAGTGGGAGCGGAGAGACCCAGTACTTC
TRBV11-2	-	-	TRBJ2-2	CASSFLQGLGELFF	TGTGCCAGCAGCTTCCTACAGGGTCTGGGGGAGCTGTTTTTT
TRBV5-1	-	-	TRBJ2-5	CASSLWAGEVETQYF	TGCGCCAGCAGCTTGTGGGCAGGGGAGGTAGAGACCCAGTACTTC
TRBV9	-	few	TRBJ1-1	CASNSGGTTEAFF	TGTGCCAGCAACTCAGGAGGGACCACTGAAGCTTTCTTT
TRBV3-1	TRBD2	-	TRBJ2-3	CASSQGGLAGSDTQYF	TGTGCCAGCAGCCAAGGGGGACTAGCGGGTTCAGATACGCAGTATTTT
TRBV6-9	-	few	TRBJ1-1	CASSYADRETEAFF	TGTGCCAGCAGTTACGCGGACAGAGAAACTGAAGCTTTCTTT
TRBV20-1	-	-	TRBJ1-2	CSADDPVGYGYTF	TGCAGTGCTGACGACCCGGTAGGCTATGGCTACACCTTC
TRBV5-1	-	few	TRBJ1-2	CASSLHLTVIHGYTF	TGCGCCAGCAGCTTGCACCTGACAGTTATCCATGGCTACACCTTC
TRBV3-1	-	few	TRBJ2-7	CASSRVRAATSYEQYF	TGTGCCAGCAGCCGGGTTAGGGCAGCGACCAGCTACGAGCAGTACTTC
TRBV5-1	-	-	TRBJ2-5	CASRLKWNRETQYF	TGTGCCAGCAGATTGAAGTGGAACCGGGAGACCCAGTACTTC
TRBV6-1	TRBD1	many	TRBJ2-5	CASSGTGSQETQYF	TGTGCCAGCTCCGGGACAGGGTCCCAAGAGACCCAGTACTTC
TRBV19	-	few	TRBJ1-1	CASSWDGGLNTEAFF	TGTGCCAGTAGTTGGGACGGTGGACTGAACACTGAAGCTTTCTTT
TRBV20-1	TRBD1	few	TRBJ2-7	CSAITGGAAGEQYF	TGCAGTGCTATCACAGGGGGCGCGGCGGGCGAGCAGTACTTC
TRBV11-2	-	many	TRBJ1-1	CASSLAFGREAFF	TGTGCCAGCAGCTTGGCCTTTGGACGTGAAGCTTTCTTT
TRBV19	TRBD1	-	TRBJ1-2	CASSMRDRGGYTF	TGTGCCAGTAGTATGCGGGACAGGGGTGGCTACACCTTC
TRBV30	-	-	TRBJ1-3	CGLGPSTSSGNTIYF	TGTGGCCTGGGTCCCTCGACCAGCTCTGGAAACACCATATATTTT
TRBV6-1	-	few	TRBJ1-2	CASSHPHRDLGGYTF	TGTGCCAGCAGTCACCCCCACAGGGACCTTGGGGGCTACACCTTC
TRBV12-3/TRBV12-4	-	many	TRBJ1-1	CASSWAEPNTEAFF	TGTGCCAGCAGTTGGGCCGAGCCAAACACTGAAGCTTTCTTT
TRBV2	-	many	TRBJ1-5	CASSEHLLGYQPQHF	TGTGCCAGCAGTGAGCATTTATTGGGTTATCAGCCCCAGCATTTT
TRBV5-1	-	few	TRBJ2-7	CASSGGGYEQYF	TGCGCCAGCAGCGGAGGGGGTTACGAGCAGTACTTC
TRBV7-8	-	-	TRBJ2-1	CAGGLTGSSYNEQFF	TGTGCCGGAGGCCTGACGGGAAGCTCCTACAATGAGCAGTTCTTC
TRBV5-1	-	once	TRBJ1-4	CASSKRTGLFNEKLFF	TGCGCCAGCAGCAAACGAACGGGGTTATTTAATGAAAAACTGTTTTTT
TRBV20-1	TRBD2	-	TRBJ2-5	CSARVGEGGQETQYF	TGCAGTGCTAGAGTGGGGGAGGGAGGGCAAGAGACCCAGTACTTC
TRBV28	-	many	TRBJ1-6	CASSTDRFNSPLHF	TGTGCCAGCAGTACAGACAGGTTTAATTCACCCCTCCACTTT
TRBV5-1	TRBD1	-	TRBJ2-4	CASSTTWQGALGNIQYF	TGCGCCAGCAGCACTACCTGGCAGGGGGCATTGGGAAACATTCAGTACTTC